This T cell receptor (beta chain) was documented in a study of T-cell reconstitution after alpha-beta-depleted transplantation in children. This clonotype has just a few counts. The antigen remains undetermined. This CDR3 comprises 14 residues. Looked up from germline, CDR1 is MGHRA and CDR2 is YSYEKL. V was pared by 4 bases and J by 3 bases, with 13 bases between. Preparation of the TCRbeta library used unique molecular identifiers. MiXCR, applied by TCRdb to the PCR reads, yields one record per CDR3 protein. The sample lists about a million distinct CDR3 sequences; around 30% were seen once. Study-level points and caveats: Newly produced T cells mostly accounted for T-cell counts and diversity one year post-transplant. Expanded graft clones numbering several hundred reportedly gave rise to alpha-beta T cells about two months after transplant.

This chain connects TRBV4-1 to TRBJ2-7; TRBD2 is a possible D gene (6 bases). The specimen was PBMCs, mostly from graft donor cells, collected 360 days after TCRalphabeta/CD19-depleted stem cell transplant. This sequence originates from a boy less than two years old who had a stem cell transplant for SCID, so the T cells may come from the graft donor. This CDR3 is CASSPGRDFYEQYF. As DNA, the CDR3 is TGCGCCAGCAGCCCCGGACGGGACTTCTACGAGCAGTACTTC.